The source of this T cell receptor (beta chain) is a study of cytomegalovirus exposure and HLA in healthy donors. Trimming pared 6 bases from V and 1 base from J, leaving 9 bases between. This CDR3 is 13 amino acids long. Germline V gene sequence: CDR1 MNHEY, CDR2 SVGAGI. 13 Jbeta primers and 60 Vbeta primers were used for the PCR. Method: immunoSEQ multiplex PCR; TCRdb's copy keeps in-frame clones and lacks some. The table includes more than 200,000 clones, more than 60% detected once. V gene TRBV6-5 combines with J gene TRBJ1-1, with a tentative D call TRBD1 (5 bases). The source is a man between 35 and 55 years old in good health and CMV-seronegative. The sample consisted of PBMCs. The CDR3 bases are TGTGCCAGCAGGGACACCAAGAACACTGAAGCTTTCTTT. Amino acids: CASRDTKNTEAFF.